This T cell receptor beta chain appears in the sequencing data of a study of blood T cell repertoires in COVID-19. Germline loops: CDR1 SQVTM, CDR2 ANQGSEA. V was cut by 4 bases and J by 2 bases, with 8 bases left in between. This CDR3 contains 12 residues. The data were produced by immunoSEQ multiplex PCR, yet TCRdb's version contains in-frame clones alone and is incomplete. The sample has 160,000 or so clones, about nine tenths seen once. This TCR was recovered from a man between 18 and 29 years old with acute or convalescent COVID-19. The chain joins TRBV29-1 to TRBJ1-2, with D hard to call. Sequenced: peripheral blood. The CDR3 loop reads CSVVLQNYGYTF. The DNA for the CDR3 is TGCAGCGTTGTACTTCAAAACTATGGCTACACCTTC.